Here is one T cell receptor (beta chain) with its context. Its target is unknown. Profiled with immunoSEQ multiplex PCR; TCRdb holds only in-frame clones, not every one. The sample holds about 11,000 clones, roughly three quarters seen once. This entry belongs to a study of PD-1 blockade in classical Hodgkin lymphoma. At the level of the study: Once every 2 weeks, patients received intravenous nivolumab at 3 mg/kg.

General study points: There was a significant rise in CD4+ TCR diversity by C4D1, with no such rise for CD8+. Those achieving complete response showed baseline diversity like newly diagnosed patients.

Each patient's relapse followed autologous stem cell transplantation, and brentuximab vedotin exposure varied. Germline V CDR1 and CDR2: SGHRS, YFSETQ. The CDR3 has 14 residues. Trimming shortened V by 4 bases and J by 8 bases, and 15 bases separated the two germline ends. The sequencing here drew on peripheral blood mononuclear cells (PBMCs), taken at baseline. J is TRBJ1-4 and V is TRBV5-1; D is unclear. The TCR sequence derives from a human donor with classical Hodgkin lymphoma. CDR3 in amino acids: CASSPGQVYEKLFF. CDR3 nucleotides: TGCGCCAGCAGCCCCGGGCAGGTCTACGAAAAACTGTTTTTT. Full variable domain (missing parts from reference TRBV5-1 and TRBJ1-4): KAGVTQTPRYLIKTRGQQVTLSCSPISGHRSVSWYQQTPGQGLQFLFEYFSETQRNKGNFPGRFSGRQFSNSRSEMNVSTLELGDSALYLCASSPGQVYEKLFFGSGTQLSVL.